This T cell receptor beta chain was documented in a study of blood T cell repertoires in COVID-19. Some clones are missing from TCRdb's copy, which holds only in-frame ones; the method was immunoSEQ multiplex PCR. This sample yields hundreds of thousands of clones, of which under 85% are seen a single time; around 3.6% belongs to the top ten. This CDR3 region has 15 residues. Germline V gene lookup returns CDR1 SQVTM and CDR2 ANQGSEA. Trimming shortened V by 5 bases and J by 2 bases, and 18 bases separated the two germline ends. This chain joins TRBV29-1 and TRBJ1-1; tentatively, D is TRBD1 (6 bases). The sequenced sample was peripheral blood. The clonotype comes from a woman aged 35 to 49 with active or convalescent COVID-19. As DNA, the CDR3 is TGCAGCGTTTCCGGGACAACTAACCCCAACACTGAAGCTTTCTTT. Protein product: CSVSGTTNPNTEAFF. The variable domain in full, completed from reference TRBV29-1 and TRBJ1-1, reads SAVISQKPSRDICQRGTSLTIQCQVDSQVTMMFWYRQQPGQSLTLIATANQGSEATYESGFVIDKFPISRPNLTFSTLTVSNMSPEDSSIYLCSVSGTTNPNTEAFFGQGTRLTVV.